The next 32 T cell receptor beta chains were all read from a single sample in a study of CD8+CD57+ T cells in acquired aplastic anemia. Genomic DNA provided the template from which TCR beta VDJ and CDR3 profiles were obtained. TCRdb re-called the reads through MiXCR, storing one row per CDR3 protein. This sample yields 120,000 or so distinct CDR3 sequences, of which 58% are seen a single time; 25% to 30% belongs to the top ten. Sequenced patients had shown CD8+CD57+ cell expansion by flow cytometry. The sequencing sample was made of sorted CD4+, CD8+, or CD8+CD57+ T cells (not recorded which) from PBMCs. The receptors were sampled from a human donor with aplastic anemia.

The rearrangement uses TRBV10-1 and TRBJ1-1; TRBD1 matches 10 bases. This CDR3 region has 14 residues. Germline V CDR1 and CDR2: WNHNN, SYGVQD (reference sequence). Trimming took 7 bases from V and 5 from J; bases not matched to a gene: 7. In nucleotides, the CDR3 is TGCGCCAGCATTTGGACAGGGGGGCGAACTGAAGCTTTCTTT. Its protein is CASIWTGGRTEAFF.

In its sample, this clonotype was seen a few times. The genes are TRBV25-1 and TRBJ2-1; TRBD1 agrees at 9 bases. The CDR3 covers 14 residues. The germline V gene encodes CDR1 MGHDK and CDR2 SYGVNS. J lost 2 bases, V lost 10 bases, and 6 bases had no gene match. Written as DNA, the CDR3 is TGTGCCACCTCGGGACAGGGACCCTACAATGAGCAGTTCTTC. This sequence encodes CATSGQGPYNEQFF.

This sequence joins TRBV19 and TRBJ1-1, with D possibly TRBD1 on 6 matching bases. The CDR3 has 13 residues. Per germline, CDR1 LNHDA and CDR2 SQIVND (reference sequence). Trimming shortened V by 3 bases and J by 4 bases, and 9 bases separated the two germline ends. The CDR3 DNA reads TGTGCCAGTAGTATGGGACATCGCACTGAAGCTTTCTTT. Its translation: CASSMGHRTEAFF.

Turning to this clonotype: This may come from a read error, since a much larger clone is one base off. Here the CDR3 omits its conserved ending phenylalanine or tryptophan, so a read error is the likely source. The chain joins TRBV6-2 or TRBV6-3 to TRBJ2-3, with D uncertain. V was shortened by 0 bases and J by 0 bases, with 13 bases between the two germline ends. CDR3 length: 17 amino acids. CDR1 and CDR2 from the germline V gene are MNHEY and SVGEGT. CDR3: CASSYSVELPSTDTQYL. In DNA, the CDR3 is TGTGCCAGCAGTTACTCGGTAGAACTCCCTAGCACAGATACGCAGTATCTT.

This clonotype has at least ten counts. The gene calls are TRBV5-6 and TRBJ2-5, with TRBD2 matching over 9 bases. V was clipped by 4 bases and J by 2 bases; unmatched bases: 15. CDR3 length: 18 amino acids. Germline lookup yields CDR1 SGHDT and CDR2 YYEEEE. The DNA for the CDR3 is TGTGCCAGCAGCGGGGGGTCTGGTAGCGGGGGCCCACAAGAGACCCAGTACTTC. This gives the protein CASSGGSGSGGPQETQYF.

This clonotype has ten or more counts. CDR3 sequence reads: CASSRDRSYEQYF. In DNA form, the CDR3 reads TGTGCCAGCAGTAGGGACCGCTCCTACGAGCAGTACTTC. The chain uses TRBV6-2 or TRBV6-3 and TRBJ2-7, with D possibly called TRBD1 or TRBD2 (5 bases each). Trimming cost V 5 bases and J 0 bases, with 8 bases left between them. The germline CDR1 and CDR2 sequences are MNHEY and SVGEGT. This CDR3 is built from 13 residues.

V gene TRBV29-1 combines with J gene TRBJ2-7; D perhaps matches TRBD1 (6 bases). The CDR3 extends over 13 amino acids. Trimming stripped 1 base from V and 6 bases from J, with 13 bases between. Looked up from germline, CDR1 is SQVTM and CDR2 is ANQGSEA. CDR3 region: CSVEGQGNAEQYF. The CDR3 DNA reads TGCAGCGTTGAAGGGCAGGGGAATGCCGAGCAGTACTTC.

This clonotype appeared many times. The chain links TRBV7-9 to TRBJ2-7; D is tentatively TRBD1 or TRBD2 (5 bases each). Germline values: CDR1 SEHNR, CDR2 FQNEAQ (reference sequence). The CDR3 loop spans 13 amino acids. The V gene lost 1 base and the J gene lost 8 bases, with 12 bases spanning the gap. In nucleotides, the CDR3 is TGTGCCAGCAGCTTAGTTGGCAGGGAGAAGCAGTACTTC. It specifies CASSLVGREKQYF.

The V gene is TRBV24-1, the J gene TRBJ2-2; D call uncertain. V was pared by 9 bases and J by 7 bases, with 8 bases between. The germline CDR1 and CDR2 sequences are KGHDR and SFDVKD. The CDR3 is 11 residues long. CDR3 bases: TGTGCCACCGGAGATAACGGGGAGCTGTTTTTT. Translation gives CATGDNGELFF.

Worth noting for this clonotype: Given the absence of the conserved phenylalanine or tryptophan at the CDR3 end, a read error is likely. Because the CDR3's place on the DNA is in doubt, the DNA is left out and the CDR3 is given as listed by TCRdb. J is TRBJ2-7 and V is TRBV12-3 or TRBV12-4; the tabulated D call, TRBD2, remains unverified against the DNA. The length of the CDR3 is 8 amino acids, counting both ends. CDR3 residues: CASRGLAG.

In its sample, this clonotype was seen a few times. V is TRBV2 and J is TRBJ1-5; D possibly corresponds to TRBD1 (6 bases). Germline CDR1 is SNHLY and CDR2 is FYNNEI. The CDR3 consists of 13 residues. With 7 bases removed from V and 3 bases from J, the gap between germline ends came to 10 bases. CDR3 nucleotides: TGTGCCAGCACCGGACAGTACAATCAGCCCCAGCATTTT. Protein product: CASTGQYNQPQHF.

The chain has TRBV12-3 or TRBV12-4 and TRBJ2-3; a possible D gene is TRBD1 (6 bases). This CDR3 is built from 18 residues. The ends were cut back, 1 base at V and 0 bases at J, with 17 bases in the middle. The CDR3 loop reads CASSLELRGHPSTDTQYF. CDR3 coding DNA: TGTGCCAGCAGTTTAGAGCTTAGGGGACACCCAAGCACAGATACGCAGTATTTT.

V gene TRBV19 combines with J gene TRBJ2-5; TRBD1 matches 7 bases. The CDR3 spans 15 residues. Germline lookup yields CDR1 LNHDA and CDR2 SQIVND (reference sequence). The V and J ends lost 5 bases and 5 bases, in that order; junction bases with no gene match: 11. The chain's CDR3 is CASSPGQILRETQYF. The CDR3 DNA is TGTGCCAGTAGTCCGGGACAGATCCTACGGGAGACCCAGTACTTC.

This clonotype occurred many times. The chain links TRBV12-3 or TRBV12-4 to TRBJ2-2; unclear D gene. There are 13 residues in the CDR3. Deletions cut 3 bases from V and 5 bases from J, with 7 bases between. The CDR3 nucleotides read TGTGCCAGCAGTTTTGGTGTGACCGGGGAGCTGTTTTTT. Its protein is CASSFGVTGELFF.

The chain recombines TRBV20-1 with TRBJ2-3; D not resolved. CDR1 DFQATT and CDR2 SNEGSKA come from the germline V gene (reference sequence). This CDR3 is 13 amino acids long. Trimming stripped 6 bases from V and 1 base from J, with 11 bases between. CDR3 nucleotide sequence: TGCAGTGCAACACCCTTTCGCACAGATACGCAGTATTTT. Protein sequence: CSATPFRTDTQYF.

This clonotype was counted many times. This chain joins TRBV29-1 and TRBJ2-5; maybe TRBD1 (5 bases). Germline V gene sequence: CDR1 SQVTM, CDR2 ANQGSEA. V lost 7 bases to trimming and J lost 2 bases, with 14 bases between them. There are 13 residues in the CDR3. CDR3 protein: CSGSGHLQETQYF. CDR3 DNA sequence: TGCAGCGGCTCCGGACACCTTCAAGAGACCCAGTACTTC.

This chain connects TRBV13 to TRBJ1-6, with 10 nucleotides matching TRBD1. Looked up from germline, CDR1 is PRHDT and CDR2 is FYEKMQ (reference sequence). This CDR3 has 15 amino acids. Losses at the gene ends were 6 bases for V and 10 bases for J; bases not matched to a gene: 9. For the CDR3, the DNA is TGTGCCAGCAGGCCACGGGACAGGGGAGAGTCACCCCTCCACTTT. It yields the protein CASRPRDRGESPLHF.

This clonotype has at least ten counts. The genes are TRBV12-3 or TRBV12-4 and TRBJ2-5; no reliable D call. This CDR3 spans 13 amino acids. The V gene lost 2 bases and the J gene lost 0 bases, with 4 bases spanning the gap. The CDR3 region has the DNA TGTGCCAGCAGTTTAACCTACCAAGAGACCCAGTACTTC. It is translated as CASSLTYQETQYF.

The V and J genes are TRBV6-4 and TRBJ2-7, with D possibly being TRBD2 (7 bases). There are 16 residues in the CDR3. Trimming shortened V by 5 bases and J by 6 bases, and 23 bases separated the two germline ends. Per germline, CDR1 MRHNA and CDR2 SNTAGT. CDR3 DNA sequence: TGTGCCAGCAGTTTAGCCGGTCGAGGGGGGGCCGTCGAGCAGTACTTC. Its protein is CASSLAGRGGAVEQYF.

This clonotype was observed a handful of times. The rearrangement links TRBV19 to TRBJ1-6; D is undetermined. Germline CDR1 is LNHDA and CDR2 is SQIVND (reference sequence). The CDR3 covers 12 residues. The V end was cut by 1 base, the J end by 11 bases, with 6 bases between. In nucleotides, the CDR3 is TGTGCCAGTAGTATAGGATCGACACCCCTCCACTTT. It is translated as CASSIGSTPLHF.

This clonotype occurred many times. The V gene is TRBV28, the J gene TRBJ2-7; D gene uncertain. The CDR3 loop spans 12 amino acids. Per germline, CDR1 MDHEN and CDR2 SYDVKM. V lost 7 bases, J lost 1 base, and 8 bases lay in between. As DNA, the CDR3 is TGTGCCAGCATGATCTCTTCCTACGAGCAGTACTTC. Its protein product is CASMISSYEQYF.

A note on this clonotype: This may come from a read error, since a much larger clone is one base off. The chain has TRBV6-1 and TRBJ2-3; D is undetermined. The CDR3 spans 13 residues. Germline-derived CDR1 and CDR2 are MNHNS and SASEGT. This CDR3 reads CASSKHGTDTHYF. CDR3 DNA: TGTGCCAGCAGCAAGCATGGCACAGATACGCATTATTTT.

This rearrangement joins TRBV12-3 or TRBV12-4 to TRBJ2-3; tentative D call: TRBD2 (5 bases). The CDR3 is made up of 14 amino acids. V lost 4 bases, J lost 3 bases, and 11 bases lay in between. The CDR3: CASSSFTRTDTQYF. The CDR3 DNA reads as TGTGCCAGCAGTTCGTTTACTAGGACAGATACGCAGTATTTT.

The chain is built from TRBV19 and TRBJ1-5, with D possibly being TRBD1 (5 bases). Per the germline V gene, CDR1 is LNHDA and CDR2 is SQIVND (reference sequence). Trimming cost V 5 bases and J 6 bases, with 14 bases left between them. The CDR3 spans 14 residues. The CDR3 reads CASSDSGGIQPQHF. CDR3 sequence (DNA): TGTGCCAGTAGTGATTCGGGGGGGATTCAGCCCCAGCATTTT.

The chain recombines TRBV29-1 with TRBJ2-7; TRBD1 agrees at 7 bases. The CDR3 covers 13 residues. The V gene's germline CDR1 is SQVTM and CDR2 ANQGSEA. V lost 6 bases to trimming and J lost 0 bases; unmatched junction nucleotides: 5. CDR3 DNA sequence: TGCAGCGTGTACTCAGGGGGCTCCTACGAGCAGTACTTC. Translating gives CSVYSGGSYEQYF.

The J gene is TRBJ2-7, the V gene TRBV29-1, with 11 positions matching TRBD1. Germline V gives CDR1 SQVTM, CDR2 ANQGSEA. The CDR3 loop spans 13 amino acids. V shed 4 bases and J 6 bases; nucleotides not matched to a gene: 5. The CDR3 loop is CSVGTGGRREQYF. The CDR3 nucleotides are TGCAGCGTTGGGACAGGGGGCCGTCGCGAGCAGTACTTC.

The genes are TRBV14 and TRBJ2-5; weak D call: TRBD1 (6 bases). With 1 base removed from V and 5 bases from J, the gap between germline ends came to 20 bases. The CDR3 is 17 residues long. Looked up from germline, CDR1 is SGHDN and CDR2 is FVKESK. The CDR3 bases are TGTGCCAGCAGCCAAGTCGCTTCGGTCGGACAGTGGGAGACCCAGTACTTC. This gives the protein CASSQVASVGQWETQYF.

V usage is TRBV28 and J usage is TRBJ1-5; D not resolved. V lost 5 bases and J lost 3, with 11 bases in between. In germline, CDR1 is MDHEN, CDR2 SYDVKM. CDR3 length: 14 amino acids. DNA for the CDR3: TGTGCCAGCAGTCCCCGCGGGTACAATCAGCCCCAGCATTTT. Translating gives CASSPRGYNQPQHF.

This clonotype occurred a few times. This may stem from a read error, because a much larger clone lies one nucleotide away. This rearrangement joins TRBV14 to TRBJ2-7, with D perhaps assigned TRBD1 or TRBD2 (5 bases each). Germline CDR1 SGHDN, CDR2 FVKESK. V lost 5 bases to trimming and J lost 3 bases, with 17 bases between them. This CDR3 region has 15 residues. CDR3 DNA sequence: TGTGCCAGCAGCTCTCGGGACCCGAAGGGCTACGAGCAGTACTTC. Protein: CASSSRDPKGYEQYF.

This chain uses TRBV7-6 with TRBJ1-5, with TRBD1 identical over 8 bases. Trimming took 5 bases from V and 3 from J; bases not matched to a gene: 6. The CDR3 loop spans 15 amino acids. Germline CDR1 reads SGHVS; CDR2 reads FNYEAQ. In DNA form, the CDR3 reads TGTGCCAGCAGCCGGGACAGGTGGGTCAATCAGCCCCAGCATTTT. Translation: CASSRDRWVNQPQHF.

This sequence joins TRBV7-9 and TRBJ2-3, with D possibly called TRBD1 or TRBD2 (5 bases each). V dropped 4 bases and J dropped 4 bases, with 9 bases sitting between them. CDR3 length equals 13 residues. The germline CDR1 and CDR2 sequences are SEHNR and FQNEAQ (reference sequence). The CDR3 DNA follows: TGTGCCAGCAGCTCGAGGGGAGCAGATACGCAGTATTTT. This codes for CASSSRGADTQYF. Variable domain in full (rest from reference TRBV7-9 and TRBJ2-3): DTGVSQNPRHKITKRGQNVTFRCDPISEHNRLYWYRQTLGQGPEFLTYFQNEAQLEKSRLLSDRFSAERPKGSFSTLEIQRTEQGDSAMYLCASSSRGADTQYFGPGTRLTVL.

This clonotype was observed at least ten times. The chain is built from TRBV6-1 and TRBJ2-1; TRBD1 might be the D (5 bases). V gave up 6 bases and J gave up 5 bases, with 11 bases separating them. Germline V gene data show CDR1 as MNHNS and CDR2 as SASEGT. CDR3 length: 13 amino acids. The CDR3 sequence is CASSRDRDNEQFF. CDR3 DNA: TGTGCCAGCAGCCGTGACAGAGACAATGAGCAGTTCTTC.